This T cell receptor beta chain was identified during a study of shared clonotypes between healthy human individuals. Points from the study as a whole: Only blood samples were collected, and tissue repertoires likely differ.

V dropped 4 bases and J dropped 6; count of bases not matched to a gene: 6. From germline, CDR1 is SGHRS and CDR2 YFSETQ. This CDR3 comprises 13 residues. Comment on this clone: Its antigen remains unknown.

Sequencing used immunoSEQ multiplex PCR; TCRdb keeps in-frame clones, though not all of them. This table has 530,000 or so clones, 60% to 80% appearing once. The sample taken for sequencing was PBMCs. This sequence originates from a woman in her thirties or forties in good health. Some clones in this sample may be carry-over from other donors' samples. The chain joins TRBV5-1 to TRBJ1-1, with TRBD1 identical over 7 bases. CDR3 DNA sequence: TGCGCCAGCAGCCCACGACAGGGAGCTGAAGCTTTCTTT. Translation: CASSPRQGAEAFF.